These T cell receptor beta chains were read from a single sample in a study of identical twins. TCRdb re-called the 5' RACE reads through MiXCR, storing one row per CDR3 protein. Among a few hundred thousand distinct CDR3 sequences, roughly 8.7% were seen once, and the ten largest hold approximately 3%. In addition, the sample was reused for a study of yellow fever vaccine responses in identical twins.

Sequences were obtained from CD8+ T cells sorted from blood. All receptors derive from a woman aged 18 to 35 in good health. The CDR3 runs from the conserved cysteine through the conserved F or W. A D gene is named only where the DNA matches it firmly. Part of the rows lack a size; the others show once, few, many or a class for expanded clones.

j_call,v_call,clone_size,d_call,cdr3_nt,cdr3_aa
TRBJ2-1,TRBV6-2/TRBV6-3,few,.,TGTGCCAGCATCGGGGAAGGTGAGCAGTTCTTC,CASIGEGEQFF
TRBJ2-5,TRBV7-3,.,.,TGTGCCAGCAGCTTAACCCCATGGGGCCCCGTAAAAGAGACCCAGTACTTC,CASSLTPWGPVKETQYF
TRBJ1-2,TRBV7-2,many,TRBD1,TGTGCCAGCAGCTCCCGCCGGGACAGGGGGCGTTACTATGGCTACACCTTC,CASSSRRDRGRYYGYTF
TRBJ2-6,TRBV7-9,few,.,TGTGCCAGCAGCTTAGAGGAGCTCTCTGGGGCCAACGTCCTGACTTTC,CASSLEELSGANVLTF
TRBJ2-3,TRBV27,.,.,TGTGCCAGCAGGCATCAAATGGGACCCACAGATACGCAGTATTTT,CASRHQMGPTDTQYF
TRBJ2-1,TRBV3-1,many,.,TGTGCCCGCCTAGGGGGGAGCTCCTACAATGAGCAGTTCTTC,CARLGGSSYNEQFF
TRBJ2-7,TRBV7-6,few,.,TGTGCCAGCAGCTTATCAGGGGGACTTGACGAGCAGTACTTC,CASSLSGGLDEQYF
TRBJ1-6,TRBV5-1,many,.,TGCGCCAGCAGCCCTACAAGCGACCGGTCACCCCTCCACTTT,CASSPTSDRSPLHF
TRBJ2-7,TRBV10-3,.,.,TGTGCCATCAGTGGCACAAGCTCCTACGAGCAGTACTTC,CAISGTSSYEQYF
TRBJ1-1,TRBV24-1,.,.,TGTGCCACCAGTGATTTGGGTTACACTGAAGCTTTCTTT,CATSDLGYTEAFF
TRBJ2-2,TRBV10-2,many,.,TGCGCCAGCAGTGAGCTGAACACCGGGGAGCTGTTTTTT,CASSELNTGELFF
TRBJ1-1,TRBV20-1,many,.,TGCAGTGCTAGAGATCCCTCAGTGAACACTGAAGCTTTCTTT,CSARDPSVNTEAFF
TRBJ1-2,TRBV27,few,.,TGTGCCAGCAGTACCCAGGGTCATGGCTACACCTTC,CASSTQGHGYTF
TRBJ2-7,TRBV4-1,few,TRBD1,TGCGCCAGCAGCCTCACGACAGGGTTAGACTACGAGCAGTACTTC,CASSLTTGLDYEQYF
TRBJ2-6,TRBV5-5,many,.,TGTGCCAGCAGCCCGAGCTCTGGGGCCAACGTCCTGACTTTC,CASSPSSGANVLTF
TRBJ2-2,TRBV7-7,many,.,TGTGCTAGCAGCTTGGAGGGGAACACCGGGGAGCTGTTTTTT,CASSLEGNTGELFF
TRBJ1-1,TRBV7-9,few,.,TGTGCCAGCAGCTCAGTAGTCCCAGCGGCTTTCTTT,CASSSVVPAAFF